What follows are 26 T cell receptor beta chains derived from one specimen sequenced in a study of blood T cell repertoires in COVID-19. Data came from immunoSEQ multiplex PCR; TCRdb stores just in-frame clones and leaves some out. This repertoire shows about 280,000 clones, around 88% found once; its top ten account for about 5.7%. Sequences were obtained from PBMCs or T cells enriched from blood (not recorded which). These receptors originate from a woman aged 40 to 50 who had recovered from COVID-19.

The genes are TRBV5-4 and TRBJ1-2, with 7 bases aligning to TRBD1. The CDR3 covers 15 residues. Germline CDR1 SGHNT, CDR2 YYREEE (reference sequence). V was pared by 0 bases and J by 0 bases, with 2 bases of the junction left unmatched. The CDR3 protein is CASSLAGTANYGYTF. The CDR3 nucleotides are TGTGCCAGCAGCTTGGCCGGGACAGCTAACTATGGCTACACCTTC.

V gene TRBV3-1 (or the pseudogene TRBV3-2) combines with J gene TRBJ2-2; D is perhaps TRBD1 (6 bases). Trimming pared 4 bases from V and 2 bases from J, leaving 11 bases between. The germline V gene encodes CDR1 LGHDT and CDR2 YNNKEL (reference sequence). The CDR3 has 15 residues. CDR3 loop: CASSPRTVNTGELFF. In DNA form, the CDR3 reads TGTGCCAGCAGCCCGAGGACAGTTAACACCGGGGAGCTGTTTTTT.

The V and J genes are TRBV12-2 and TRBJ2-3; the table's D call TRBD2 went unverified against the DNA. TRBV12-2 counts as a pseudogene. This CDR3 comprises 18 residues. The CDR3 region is CASRHPLSGRAGTDTQYF. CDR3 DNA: TGTGCAAGTCGCCACCCTCTTAGCGGGAGGGCCGGGACAGATACGCAGTATTTT.

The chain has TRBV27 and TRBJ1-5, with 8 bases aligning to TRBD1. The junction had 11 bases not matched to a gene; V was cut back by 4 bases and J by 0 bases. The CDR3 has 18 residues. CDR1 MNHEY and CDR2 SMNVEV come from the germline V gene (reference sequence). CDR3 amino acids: CASSSGQAFYYSNQPQHF. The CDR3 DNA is TGTGCCAGCAGTTCGGGACAGGCCTTCTACTATAGCAATCAGCCCCAGCATTTT.

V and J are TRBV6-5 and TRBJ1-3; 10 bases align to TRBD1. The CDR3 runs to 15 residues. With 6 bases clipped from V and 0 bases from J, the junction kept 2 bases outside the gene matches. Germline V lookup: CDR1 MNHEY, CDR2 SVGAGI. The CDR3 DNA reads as TGTGCCAGCAGGGGGGACAGGGGCTCTGGAAACACCATATATTTT. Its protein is CASRGDRGSGNTIYF.

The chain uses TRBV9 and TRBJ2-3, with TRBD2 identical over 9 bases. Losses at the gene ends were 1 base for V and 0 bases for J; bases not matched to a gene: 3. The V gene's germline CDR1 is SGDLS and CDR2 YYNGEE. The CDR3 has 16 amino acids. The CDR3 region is CASSVRAGGSTDTQYF. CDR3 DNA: TGTGCCAGCAGCGTAAGAGCGGGAGGTAGCACAGATACGCAGTATTTT.

CDR3 sequence reads: CSASVGYEQYF. In DNA form, the CDR3 reads TGCAGTGCTAGCGTCGGGTACGAGCAGTACTTC. The chain joins TRBV20-1 to TRBJ2-7; D unresolved. The CDR3 totals 11 residues. CDR1 is DFQATT and CDR2 is SNEGSKA in the germline V gene (reference sequence). The germline V and J ends were trimmed by 3 bases and 4 bases, with 7 bases remaining between them.

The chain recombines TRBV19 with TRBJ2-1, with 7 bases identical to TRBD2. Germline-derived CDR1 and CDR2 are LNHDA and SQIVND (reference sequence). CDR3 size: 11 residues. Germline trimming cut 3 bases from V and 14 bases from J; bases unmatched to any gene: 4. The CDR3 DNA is TGTGCCAGTAGTATCGACGGGGGGAAGTTCTTC. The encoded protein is CASSIDGGKFF.

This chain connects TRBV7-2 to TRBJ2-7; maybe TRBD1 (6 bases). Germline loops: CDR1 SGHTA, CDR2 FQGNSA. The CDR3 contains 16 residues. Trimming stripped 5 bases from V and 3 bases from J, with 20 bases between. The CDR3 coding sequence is TGTGCCAGCAGCCCGGGCCCGGACAGATCCATCTACGAGCAGTACTTC. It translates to CASSPGPDRSIYEQYF.

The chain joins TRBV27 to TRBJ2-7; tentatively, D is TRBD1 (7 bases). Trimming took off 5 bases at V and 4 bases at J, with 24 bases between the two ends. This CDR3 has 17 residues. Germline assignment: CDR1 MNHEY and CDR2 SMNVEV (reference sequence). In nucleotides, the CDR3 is TGTGCCAGCAGTCCTAGGGGGGCAGGGGGGTCGCGATACGAGCAGTACTTC. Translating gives CASSPRGAGGSRYEQYF.

CDR3 sequence: CASSLASQNIQYF. The CDR3 nucleotides read TGTGCCAGCAGCCTCGCTAGCCAAAACATTCAGTACTTC. The chain combines TRBV6-2 or TRBV6-3 with TRBJ2-4, with D perhaps TRBD2 (5 bases). The CDR3 runs 13 residues. Trimming took off 6 bases at V and 5 bases at J, with 11 bases between the two ends. Germline V CDR1 and CDR2: MNHEY, SVGEGT.

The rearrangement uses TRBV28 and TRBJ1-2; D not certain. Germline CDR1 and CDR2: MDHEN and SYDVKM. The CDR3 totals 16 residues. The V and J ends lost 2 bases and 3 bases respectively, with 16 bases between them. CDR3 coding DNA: TGTGCCAGCAGTTTAGGGCCCACCTCCGGCGACTATGGCTACACCTTC. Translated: CASSLGPTSGDYGYTF.

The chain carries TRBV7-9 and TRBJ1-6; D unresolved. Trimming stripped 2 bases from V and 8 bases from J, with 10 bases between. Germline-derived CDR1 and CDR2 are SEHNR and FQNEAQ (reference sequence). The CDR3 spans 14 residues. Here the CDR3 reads CASSLTGNDSPLHF. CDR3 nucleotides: TGTGCCAGCAGCTTAACGGGGAACGATTCACCCCTCCACTTT.

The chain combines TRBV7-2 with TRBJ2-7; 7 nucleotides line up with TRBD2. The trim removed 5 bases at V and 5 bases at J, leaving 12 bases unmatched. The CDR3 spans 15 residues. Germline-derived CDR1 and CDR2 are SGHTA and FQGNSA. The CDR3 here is CASSAASGPPNEQYF. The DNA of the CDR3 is TGTGCCAGCAGCGCCGCTAGCGGACCTCCCAACGAGCAGTACTTC.

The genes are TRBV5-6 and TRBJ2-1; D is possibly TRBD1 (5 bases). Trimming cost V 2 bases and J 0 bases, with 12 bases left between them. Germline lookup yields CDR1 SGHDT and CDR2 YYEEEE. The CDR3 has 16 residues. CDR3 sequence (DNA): TGTGCCAGCAGCTTTTACAGGTCGAGCTCCTACAATGAGCAGTTCTTC. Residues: CASSFYRSSSYNEQFF. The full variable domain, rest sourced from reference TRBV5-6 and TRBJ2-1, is DAGVTQSPTHLIKTRGQQVTLRCSPKSGHDTVSWYQQALGQGPQFIFQYYEEEERQRGNFPDRFSGHQFPNYSSELNVNALLLGDSALYLCASSFYRSSSYNEQFFGPGTRLTVL.

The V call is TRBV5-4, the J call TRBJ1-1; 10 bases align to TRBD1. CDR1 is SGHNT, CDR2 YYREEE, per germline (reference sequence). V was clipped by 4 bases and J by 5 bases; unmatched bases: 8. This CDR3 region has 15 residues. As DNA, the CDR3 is TGTGCCAGCAGCCCTCGAGGGACAGGGGATACTGAAGCTTTCTTT. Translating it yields CASSPRGTGDTEAFF.

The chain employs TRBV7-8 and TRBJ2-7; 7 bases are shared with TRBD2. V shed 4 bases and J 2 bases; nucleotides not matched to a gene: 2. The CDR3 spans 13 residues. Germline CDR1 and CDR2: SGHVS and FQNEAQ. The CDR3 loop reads CASSWAGAYEQYF. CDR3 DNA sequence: TGTGCCAGCAGCTGGGCGGGGGCCTACGAGCAGTACTTC.

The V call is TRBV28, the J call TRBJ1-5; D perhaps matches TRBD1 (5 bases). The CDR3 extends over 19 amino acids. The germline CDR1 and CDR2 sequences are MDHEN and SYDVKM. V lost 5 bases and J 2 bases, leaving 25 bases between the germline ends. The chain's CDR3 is CASSLRDWQGHGGNQPQHF. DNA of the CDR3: TGTGCCAGCAGTCTAAGGGACTGGCAGGGCCATGGAGGCAATCAGCCCCAGCATTTT. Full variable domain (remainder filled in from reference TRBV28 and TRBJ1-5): DVKVTQSSRYLVKRTGEKVFLECVQDMDHENMFWYRQDPGLGLRLIYFSYDVKMKEKGDIPEGYSVSREKKERFSLILESASTNQTSMYLCASSLRDWQGHGGNQPQHFGDGTRLSIL.

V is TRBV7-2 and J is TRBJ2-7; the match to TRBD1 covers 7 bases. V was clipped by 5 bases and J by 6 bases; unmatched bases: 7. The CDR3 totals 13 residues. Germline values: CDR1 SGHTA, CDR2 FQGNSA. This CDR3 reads CASSPFPGGEQYF. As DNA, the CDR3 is TGTGCCAGCAGCCCTTTCCCAGGGGGCGAGCAGTACTTC.

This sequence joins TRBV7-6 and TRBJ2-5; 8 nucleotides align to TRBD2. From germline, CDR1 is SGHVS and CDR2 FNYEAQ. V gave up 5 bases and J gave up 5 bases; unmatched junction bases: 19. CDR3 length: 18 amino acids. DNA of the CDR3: TGTGCCAGCAGCCCAGTTTGGGGGACTAGTAAAGTCGCTGAGACCCAGTACTTC. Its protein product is CASSPVWGTSKVAETQYF.

Here the CDR3 reads CASSPPGRRAYNEQFF. CDR3 bases: TGTGCCAGTAGTCCCCCCGGTAGGCGGGCCTACAATGAGCAGTTCTTC. The chain carries TRBV19 and TRBJ2-1, with D tentatively TRBD2 (5 bases). Trimming stripped 5 bases from V and 2 bases from J, with 16 bases between. Germline values: CDR1 LNHDA, CDR2 SQIVND (reference sequence). This CDR3 spans 16 amino acids.

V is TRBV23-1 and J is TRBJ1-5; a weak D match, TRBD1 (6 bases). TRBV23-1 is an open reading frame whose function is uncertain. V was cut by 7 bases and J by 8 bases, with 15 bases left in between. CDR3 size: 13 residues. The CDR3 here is CASTSTGRKPQHF. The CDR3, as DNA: TGCGCCAGCACCTCGACAGGCCGTAAGCCCCAGCATTTT.

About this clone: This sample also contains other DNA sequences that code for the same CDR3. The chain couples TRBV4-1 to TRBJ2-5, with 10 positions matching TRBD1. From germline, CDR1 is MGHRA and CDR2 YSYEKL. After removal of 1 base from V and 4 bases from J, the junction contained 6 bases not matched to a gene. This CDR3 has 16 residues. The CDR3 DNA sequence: TGCGCCAGCAGCCAAGCCCCCGGGACAGGGGTAGAGACCCAGTACTTC. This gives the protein CASSQAPGTGVETQYF.

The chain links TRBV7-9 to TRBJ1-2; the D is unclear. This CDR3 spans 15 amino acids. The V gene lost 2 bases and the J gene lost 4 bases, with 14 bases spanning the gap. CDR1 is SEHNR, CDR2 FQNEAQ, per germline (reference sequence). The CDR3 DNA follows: TGTGCCAGCAGCTTATCTTCGCAGGCGGGCTATGGCTACACCTTC. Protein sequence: CASSLSSQAGYGYTF.

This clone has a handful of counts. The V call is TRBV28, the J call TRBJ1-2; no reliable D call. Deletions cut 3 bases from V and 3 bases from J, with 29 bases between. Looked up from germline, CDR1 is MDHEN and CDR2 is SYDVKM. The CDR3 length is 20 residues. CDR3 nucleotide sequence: TGTGCCAGCAGTTTGGGATTTTCCTTTGGGTCGACGGGATCGTACTATGGCTACACCTTC. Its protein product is CASSLGFSFGSTGSYYGYTF.

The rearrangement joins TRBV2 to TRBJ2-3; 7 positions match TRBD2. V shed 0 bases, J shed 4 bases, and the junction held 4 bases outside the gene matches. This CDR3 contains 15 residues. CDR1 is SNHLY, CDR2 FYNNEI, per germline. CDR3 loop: CASSEATSPSDTQYF. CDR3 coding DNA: TGTGCCAGCAGTGAAGCGACTAGCCCCTCAGATACGCAGTATTTT.